This entry lists 21 T cell receptor beta chains sequenced from one sample in a study of blood T cell repertoires in COVID-19. Generated by immunoSEQ multiplex PCR, the TCRdb table keeps only in-frame clones and is missing some. This table has roughly 120,000 clones, 76% appearing once. Sequencing was done on a sample of peripheral blood. These receptors were collected from a woman of 80 years or more with acute or convalescent COVID-19.

Points on this clone: The sample contains more than one DNA sequence encoding this CDR3. J is TRBJ1-2 and V is TRBV28, with a weak D call TRBD1 (6 bases). V was pared by 6 bases and J by 4 bases, with 9 bases between. CDR1 is MDHEN, CDR2 SYDVKM, per germline. The CDR3 totals 12 residues. The CDR3 DNA is TGTGCCAGCAGGACAGGCAGCTATGGCTACACCTTC. Its protein is CASRTGSYGYTF.

This clone was detected once. V usage is TRBV3-1 (or the pseudogene TRBV3-2) and J usage is TRBJ1-1, with a tentative D call TRBD1 (5 bases). This CDR3 comprises 14 residues. V lost 3 bases and J lost 1, with 9 bases in between. The germline gives CDR1 LGHDT, CDR2 YNNKEL (reference sequence). DNA of the CDR3: TGTGCCAGCAGCCACGACAGAAGGAACACTGAAGCTTTCTTT. Amino acid sequence: CASSHDRRNTEAFF.

About this clone itself: One end of the junction is discordant with germline, which a read error may explain. The V gene is TRBV7-7, the J gene TRBJ2-1, with a tentative D call TRBD1 (6 bases). There are 15 residues in the CDR3. CDR1 is SSHAT and CDR2 is FNYEAQ in the germline V gene (reference sequence). CDR3 DNA sequence: TGTGCTAGCAGCGCTGGGACAATGACCTACAATGAGCAGTTCTTC. It specifies CASSAGTMTYNEQFF.

The rearrangement links TRBV5-1 to TRBJ2-7; the D is unclear. With 4 bases removed from V and 5 bases from J, the gap between germline ends came to 13 bases. Germline assignment: CDR1 SGHRS and CDR2 YFSETQ. The CDR3 is 13 amino acids. CDR3: CASSPNLGNEQYF. The CDR3 DNA reads TGCGCCAGCAGCCCGAACCTAGGTAACGAGCAGTACTTC.

This chain connects TRBV30 to TRBJ2-7; 12 positions match TRBD1. Germline CDR1 is GTSNPN and CDR2 is SVGIG (reference sequence). V lost 2 bases, J lost 2 bases, and 4 bases stayed unmatched. The CDR3 totals 15 residues. The CDR3 bases are TGTGCCTGGAGTCCCGGGACAGGGGGCGCCTACGAGCAGTACTTC. Protein sequence: CAWSPGTGGAYEQYF.

This clone was seen a few times. The chain uses TRBV12-3 or TRBV12-4 and TRBJ1-1, with a tentative D call TRBD1 (6 bases). The CDR3 has 12 amino acids. Trimming removed 5 bases at V and 6 bases at J, with 10 bases between. CDR3 amino acids: CASSPRTAEAFF. Written as DNA, the CDR3 is TGTGCCAGCAGTCCGAGGACAGCTGAAGCTTTCTTT.

The V call is TRBV2, the J call TRBJ1-5; tentatively, D is TRBD1 (6 bases). V was shortened by 5 bases and J by 0 bases, with 11 bases between the two germline ends. The CDR3 sequence is 15 residues long. Germline V CDR1 and CDR2: SNHLY, FYNNEI. CDR3 nucleotides: TGTGCCAGCAGTTGGCAGGGGCATAGCAATCAGCCCCAGCATTTT. It encodes CASSWQGHSNQPQHF.

This clone was counted between two and nine times. CDR3 protein: CASSLRYTASNQPQHF. CDR3 DNA: TGTGCCAGCAGTTTACGGTATACAGCAAGCAATCAGCCCCAGCATTTT. The chain joins TRBV28 to TRBJ1-5; D is ambiguous. V lost 2 bases and J lost 1, with 12 bases in between. Germline CDR1 MDHEN, CDR2 SYDVKM. The CDR3 consists of 16 residues.

The chain carries TRBV18 and TRBJ2-3; weak D call: TRBD1 (6 bases). Germline V gene sequence: CDR1 KGHSH, CDR2 LQKENI. CDR3 length: 15 residues. The V gene lost 3 bases and the J gene lost 2 bases, with 12 bases spanning the gap. The CDR3 region has the DNA TGTGCCAGCTCACCGACGGCAGGGGTCACAGATACGCAGTATTTT. Protein product: CASSPTAGVTDTQYF.

This sequence joins TRBV7-3 and TRBJ2-1; 9 bases agree with TRBD2. Germline CDR1 is SGHTA and CDR2 is FQGTGA. The V segment lost 4 bases and the J segment 2 bases; nucleotides outside the gene matches: 3. The CDR3 runs to 15 residues. The CDR3 loop is CASSSSGATYNEQFF. The DNA of the CDR3 is TGTGCCAGCAGCTCTAGCGGGGCAACCTACAATGAGCAGTTCTTC.

This clone has a handful of counts. J is TRBJ1-5 and V is TRBV30, with a weak D call TRBD1 (5 bases). The CDR3 is 13 residues long. Trimming removed 0 bases at V and 9 bases at J, with 12 bases between. Germline V gives CDR1 GTSNPN, CDR2 SVGIG (reference sequence). DNA for the CDR3: TGTGCCTGGAGTGTCCAGGGCTCAGGGCCCCAGCATTTT. Protein: CAWSVQGSGPQHF.

J is TRBJ1-3 and V is TRBV19; TRBD1 matches at 8 bases. Losses at the gene ends were 4 bases for V and 1 base for J; bases not matched to a gene: 3. This CDR3 comprises 15 residues. Germline V gene sequence: CDR1 LNHDA, CDR2 SQIVND (reference sequence). The CDR3 nucleotides are TGTGCCAGTAGTACCCAGGGGGCGTCTGGAAACACCATATATTTT. Its protein product is CASSTQGASGNTIYF.

The genes are TRBV3-1 (or the pseudogene TRBV3-2) and TRBJ1-1; the match to TRBD1 covers 9 bases. The trim removed 2 bases at V and 3 bases at J, leaving 1 base unmatched. The CDR3 runs to 14 residues. CDR1 is LGHDT, CDR2 YNNKEL, per germline (reference sequence). CDR3 amino acids: CASSQWDRDTEAFF. CDR3 sequence (DNA): TGTGCCAGCAGCCAATGGGACAGGGACACTGAAGCTTTCTTT.

The rearrangement joins TRBV28 to TRBJ1-6; a weak D match, TRBD1 (6 bases). Germline CDR1 reads MDHEN; CDR2 reads SYDVKM. CDR3 length: 14 residues. V was clipped by 4 bases and J by 4 bases, with 8 bases between them. In DNA, the CDR3 is TGTGCCAGCAGTTCAGGGGATTATAATTCACCCCTCCACTTT. Residues: CASSSGDYNSPLHF.

The chain carries TRBV11-1 and TRBJ1-3; 8 bases are a match to TRBD1. Germline values: CDR1 SGHAT, CDR2 FQDESV (reference sequence). The junction had 4 bases not matched to a gene; V was cut back by 3 bases and J by 3 bases. The CDR3 is made up of 15 amino acids. The CDR3 DNA sequence: TGTGCCAGCAGCTTTCCGACAGGGGTTGGAAACACCATATATTTT. Protein product: CASSFPTGVGNTIYF.

The CDR3: CASSLVGSGLGKQFF. The CDR3 DNA is TGTGCCAGCAGCTTAGTAGGGAGTGGACTAGGGAAGCAGTTCTTC. The rearrangement uses TRBV7-2 and TRBJ2-1; 7 bases align to TRBD2. This CDR3 contains 15 residues. V was clipped by 1 base and J by 11 bases; unmatched bases: 11. Germline loops: CDR1 SGHTA, CDR2 FQGNSA.

This rearrangement joins TRBV2 to TRBJ2-3; 10 nucleotides agree with TRBD1. The V and J ends lost 6 bases and 15 bases, in that order; junction bases with no gene match: 6. The germline V gene encodes CDR1 SNHLY and CDR2 FYNNEI. The CDR3 runs 11 residues. Written as DNA, the CDR3 is TGTGCCAGCAGCACCGGGACAGGGGATTATTTT. It codes for CASSTGTGDYF.

This clone showed up just once. The J gene is TRBJ1-2, the V gene TRBV5-6; 8 bases align to TRBD1. Trimming took 0 bases from V and 7 from J; bases not matched to a gene: 8. This CDR3 is built from 15 residues. Germline V CDR1 and CDR2: SGHDT, YYEEEE. In DNA form, the CDR3 reads TGTGCCAGCAGCTTGGCGGGACAGGCCTCCGGTGGCTACACCTTC. This translates into CASSLAGQASGGYTF.

This chain joins TRBV5-1 and TRBJ2-2, with 8 bases aligning to TRBD1. The CDR3 consists of 15 residues. Germline CDR1 reads SGHRS; CDR2 reads YFSETQ. J lost 3 bases, V lost 2 bases, and 3 bases had no gene match. The CDR3 nucleotides are TGCGCCAGCAGCTTTCAGGGGGCCCACACCGGGGAGCTGTTTTTT. It translates to CASSFQGAHTGELFF.

For the CDR3, the DNA is TGTGCCAGCAGCTTTAGCACGTCAGATACGCAGTATTTT. Encoded protein: CASSFSTSDTQYF. The chain links TRBV7-6 to TRBJ2-3; D remains ambiguous. The CDR3 totals 13 residues. V was trimmed by 3 bases and J by 4 bases, leaving 8 bases between them. CDR1 is SGHVS, CDR2 FNYEAQ, per germline.

This clone has just one count. V usage is TRBV5-1 and J usage is TRBJ2-3, with TRBD1 matching over 10 bases. V gave up 4 bases and J gave up 2 bases; unmatched junction bases: 4. Looked up from germline, CDR1 is SGHRS and CDR2 is YFSETQ. The CDR3 runs 15 residues. The chain's CDR3 is CASSGGQGFTDTQYF. The CDR3 coding sequence is TGCGCCAGCAGCGGGGGACAGGGGTTCACAGATACGCAGTATTTT.